A selection of T cell receptor beta chains follows, all from one sample in a study of human T cells and chemical hapten exposure. TCRdb fed the RACE reads into MiXCR, producing one record per CDR3 protein. The table lists 90,000 or so distinct CDR3 sequences, 7.5% to 9.5% of them singletons. The sample here was whole blood, taken in connection with sensitization to the hapten diphenylcyclopropenone (DPC). Receptors were obtained from a man in his forties or fifties with alopecia areata. Some clones in this sample may be carry-over from other donors' samples. Both conserved end residues are part of each CDR3. The order of the fields is clone size, J gene, D gene, V gene, CDR3 protein, CDR3 DNA. A D gene is named only where the DNA matches it firmly. Clone size is shown for a subset of rows, as once, few, many or a class of expanded clone.

clone_size: -; j_call: TRBJ1-4; d_call: TRBD1; v_call: TRBV20-1; cdr3_aa: CSAPWTGGYSSGEKLFF; cdr3_nt: TGCAGTGCACCCTGGACAGGGGGCTATTCGTCTGGTGAAAAACTGTTTTTT
clone_size: few; j_call: TRBJ2-7; d_call: -; v_call: TRBV29-1; cdr3_aa: CSVEDQDSSAPYEQYF; cdr3_nt: TGCAGCGTTGAAGATCAAGACAGTTCGGCCCCCTACGAGCAGTACTTC
clone_size: few; j_call: TRBJ2-5; d_call: -; v_call: TRBV7-7; cdr3_aa: CASSLGGRQETQYF; cdr3_nt: TGTGCTAGCAGCTTAGGGGGAAGGCAAGAGACCCAGTACTTC
clone_size: few; j_call: TRBJ2-1; d_call: -; v_call: TRBV11-3; cdr3_aa: CASSLVASEQFF; cdr3_nt: TGTGCCAGCAGCTTAGTTGCTTCTGAGCAGTTCTTC
clone_size: many; j_call: TRBJ1-3; d_call: -; v_call: TRBV9; cdr3_aa: CASSVNERNTIYF; cdr3_nt: TGTGCCAGCAGCGTAAATGAAAGAAACACCATATATTTT
clone_size: many; j_call: TRBJ1-3; d_call: TRBD1; v_call: TRBV5-4; cdr3_aa: CASSVGQGTIYF; cdr3_nt: TGTGCCAGCAGTGTGGGACAGGGCACCATATATTTT
clone_size: -; j_call: TRBJ2-7; d_call: TRBD1; v_call: TRBV29-1; cdr3_aa: CSAWTGGRLGNYEQYF; cdr3_nt: TGCAGCGCCTGGACAGGGGGCCGACTCGGGAACTACGAGCAGTACTTC
clone_size: many; j_call: TRBJ1-4; d_call: -; v_call: TRBV20-1; cdr3_aa: CSANVGASNEKLFF; cdr3_nt: TGCAGTGCCAATGTGGGGGCCTCTAATGAAAAACTGTTTTTT
clone_size: few; j_call: TRBJ1-6; d_call: TRBD1; v_call: TRBV6-5; cdr3_aa: CASSFDRAYNSPLHF; cdr3_nt: TGTGCCAGCAGTTTTGACAGGGCCTATAATTCACCCCTCCACTTT
clone_size: -; j_call: TRBJ2-1; d_call: TRBD2; v_call: TRBV30; cdr3_aa: CAWSVSGGRNEQFF; cdr3_nt: TGTGCCTGGAGTGTATCGGGCGGGAGAAATGAGCAGTTCTTC
clone_size: few; j_call: TRBJ2-2; d_call: -; v_call: TRBV10-3; cdr3_aa: CAITGQNTGELFF; cdr3_nt: TGTGCCATCACCGGACAGAACACCGGGGAGCTGTTTTTT
clone_size: -; j_call: TRBJ2-5; d_call: TRBD2; v_call: TRBV6-5; cdr3_aa: CASSPILGGGKETQYF; cdr3_nt: TGTGCCAGCAGTCCGATCCTGGGGGGGGGGAAAGAGACCCAGTACTTC
clone_size: -; j_call: TRBJ2-7; d_call: TRBD2; v_call: TRBV18; cdr3_aa: CASSVTSGHSSYEQYF; cdr3_nt: TGTGCCAGCTCCGTGACTAGCGGGCACAGCTCCTACGAGCAGTACTTC
clone_size: many; j_call: TRBJ2-7; d_call: TRBD2; v_call: TRBV10-3; cdr3_aa: CAINSGGGYEQYF; cdr3_nt: TGTGCCATCAATAGCGGCGGGGGCTACGAGCAGTACTTC
clone_size: -; j_call: TRBJ2-3; d_call: TRBD1; v_call: TRBV5-1; cdr3_aa: CASSLFPGGGTDTQYF; cdr3_nt: TGCGCCAGCAGCTTGTTTCCAGGGGGCGGCACAGATACGCAGTATTTT